This T cell receptor (beta chain) derives from a study of shared clonotypes between healthy human individuals. At least ten counts were recorded for this clone. Its target is unknown. Other DNA variants within this sample encode the same CDR3. Notes on the study in general: The expectation was that sequencing depth would affect clonotype sharing among donors.

The unsorted samples took about 90 million PBMCs to get genomic DNA. The authors split each subset's genomic DNA evenly across several immunoSEQ plates. Original methodology: As immunoSEQ supplied junction-only sequences (without quality scores), filtering differed. Clones were read by immunoSEQ multiplex PCR, and TCRdb kept only the in-frame ones, dropping some. V and J calls and clone size come straight from that table; D and trimming were deduced from the DNA. The data contain about 560,000 clones, roughly four fifths of them singletons. Trimming left V 2 bases short and J 5 bases short, with 8 bases between. Germline V gene lookup returns CDR1 ENHRY and CDR2 SYGVKD. The CDR3 is 13 residues long.

This chain joins TRBV10-3 and TRBJ2-3, with a weak D call TRBD2 (5 bases). The receptor comes from a woman aged 40 to 49 in good health. Some clones in this sample may be carry-over from other donors' samples. Material for sequencing was PBMCs. The CDR3 protein is CAISELAGDTQYF. The CDR3 coding sequence is TGTGCCATCAGTGAGCTAGCAGGAGATACGCAGTATTTT.